This paragraph reports one T cell receptor beta chain. Its specificity is unknown. At the DNA level, this CDR3 is encoded by other sequences in the same sample as well. Data came from immunoSEQ multiplex PCR; TCRdb stores just in-frame clones and leaves some out. The table shows more than 1,200,000 clones, with around 98.5% occurring only once. This entry belongs to a study of shared clonotypes between healthy human individuals. Trimming removed 2 bases from V and 1 base from J, with 8 bases in between. This CDR3 is built from 15 residues. Germline-derived CDR1 and CDR2 are KGHSH and LQKENI. All donors were Caucasian adults living in Nashville, Tennessee. Overall study results and limits: Rarefaction revealed incomplete sorted-subset sequencing despite large depth.

The sequence derives from a man younger than 40 in good health. The sample consisted of naive CD4+ T cells sorted from blood. The subset denotes: CD45RA+ positively selected. This chain connects TRBV18 to TRBJ2-2; perhaps TRBD1 as D (6 bases). As DNA, the CDR3 is TGTGCCAGCTCACCAATACAGGGGAACACCGGGGAGCTGTTTTTT. This sequence encodes CASSPIQGNTGELFF.